This T cell receptor beta chain was identified during a study of spatial heterogeneity in lung cancer. Turning to the study itself: PBMC samples from follow-up, when available, were sequenced at a median of about 2 years post-resection. The study, taken as a whole, reports: Ubiquitous expanded tumor TCRs showed up in blood more at resection than follow-up.

Individual TCR cDNA molecules each bore their own unique molecular identifier. TCRdb ran MiXCR on the 5' RACE reads and lists one entry per CDR3 protein. This repertoire shows about 120,000 distinct CDR3 sequences, 10% to 15% found once; its top ten account for about 15%. The time point: blood at routine non-recurrence follow-up after resection. Unsorted samples of tumor, nontumor lung or frozen PBMC had their whole RNA sequenced. The CDR3 has 13 residues. Trimming removed 3 bases from V and 14 bases from J, with 14 bases in between. This clonotype was recorded at least ten times. The antigen is not known.

This chain links TRBV12-3 or TRBV12-4 with TRBJ1-6; a possible D gene is TRBD1 (5 bases). Here the sequenced sample was PBMCs, taken at follow-up. The source is a male donor with early-stage non-small cell lung cancer. The chain's CDR3 is CASSLGTSEALHF. The DNA for the CDR3 is TGTGCCAGCAGTTTGGGGACTTCAGAGGCCCTCCACTTT.